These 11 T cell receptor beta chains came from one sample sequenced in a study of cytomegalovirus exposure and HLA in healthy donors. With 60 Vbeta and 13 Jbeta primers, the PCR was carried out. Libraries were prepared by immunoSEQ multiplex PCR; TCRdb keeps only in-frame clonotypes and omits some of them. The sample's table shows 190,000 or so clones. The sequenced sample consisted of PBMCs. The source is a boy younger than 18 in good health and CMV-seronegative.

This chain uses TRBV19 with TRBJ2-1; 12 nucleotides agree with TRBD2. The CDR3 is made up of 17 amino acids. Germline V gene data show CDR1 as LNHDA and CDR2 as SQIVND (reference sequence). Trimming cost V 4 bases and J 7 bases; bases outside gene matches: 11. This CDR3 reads CASSSPTGTSGLNEQFF. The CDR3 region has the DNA TGTGCCAGTAGTAGCCCGACAGGGACTAGCGGGCTGAATGAGCAGTTCTTC.

CDR3 loop: CAWSVSYGYTF. CDR3 in DNA: TGTGCCTGGAGTGTCAGCTATGGCTACACCTTC. This chain joins TRBV30 and TRBJ1-2; D unclear. The germline V and J ends were trimmed by 0 bases and 4 bases, with 3 bases remaining between them. This CDR3 has 11 residues. Germline CDR1 and CDR2: GTSNPN and SVGIG (reference sequence). Full variable domain (missing parts from reference TRBV30 and TRBJ1-2): SQTIHQWPATLVQPVGSPLSLECTVEGTSNPNLYWYRQAAGRGLQLLFYSVGIGQISSEVPQNLSASRPQDRQFILSSKKLLLSDSGFYLCAWSVSYGYTFGSGTRLTVV.

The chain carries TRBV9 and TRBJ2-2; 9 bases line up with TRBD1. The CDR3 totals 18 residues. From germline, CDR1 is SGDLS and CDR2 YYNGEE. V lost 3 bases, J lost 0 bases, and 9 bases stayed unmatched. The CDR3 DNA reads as TGTGCCAGCAGCGGCCGGACAGGGGACAACCCGAACACCGGGGAGCTGTTTTTT. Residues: CASSGRTGDNPNTGELFF.

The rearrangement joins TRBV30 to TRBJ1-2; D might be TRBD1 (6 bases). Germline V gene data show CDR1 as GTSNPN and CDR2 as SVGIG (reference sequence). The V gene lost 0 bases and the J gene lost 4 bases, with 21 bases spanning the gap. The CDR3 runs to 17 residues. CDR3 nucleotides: TGTGCCTGGAGTGTATACCCCACTCGACAGGATCTCTATGGCTACACCTTC. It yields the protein CAWSVYPTRQDLYGYTF.

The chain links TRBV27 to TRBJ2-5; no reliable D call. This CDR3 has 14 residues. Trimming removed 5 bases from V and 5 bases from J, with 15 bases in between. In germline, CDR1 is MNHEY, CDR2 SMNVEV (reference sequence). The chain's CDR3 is CASSPRPGEETQYF. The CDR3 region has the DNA TGTGCCAGCAGTCCCCGGCCTGGAGAGGAGACCCAGTACTTC.

DNA for the CDR3: TGTGCCAGTAGTATTGGACTAGCGGGCTCCACAGATACGCAGTATTTT. Residues: CASSIGLAGSTDTQYF. V gene TRBV19 combines with J gene TRBJ2-3, with TRBD2 matching over 11 bases. CDR3 length: 16 residues. J gave up 2 bases and V 3 bases, and 4 bases lay outside the gene matches. Looked up from germline, CDR1 is LNHDA and CDR2 is SQIVND (reference sequence).

The CDR3 DNA sequence: TGTGCCAGCAGTTCAAGCCCGGGTCGGAACACTGAAGCTTTCTTT. It specifies CASSSSPGRNTEAFF. The gene calls are TRBV28 and TRBJ1-1; no firm D call. Trimming took off 4 bases at V and 1 base at J, with 13 bases between the two ends. Germline values: CDR1 MDHEN, CDR2 SYDVKM. This CDR3 is built from 15 residues.

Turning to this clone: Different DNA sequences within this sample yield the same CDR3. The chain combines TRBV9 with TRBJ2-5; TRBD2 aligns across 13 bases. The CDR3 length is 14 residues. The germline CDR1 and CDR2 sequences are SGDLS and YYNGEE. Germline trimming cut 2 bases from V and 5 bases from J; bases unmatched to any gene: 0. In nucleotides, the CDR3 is TGTGCCAGCAGCGTGACTAGCGGGGGGGAGACCCAGTACTTC. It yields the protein CASSVTSGGETQYF.

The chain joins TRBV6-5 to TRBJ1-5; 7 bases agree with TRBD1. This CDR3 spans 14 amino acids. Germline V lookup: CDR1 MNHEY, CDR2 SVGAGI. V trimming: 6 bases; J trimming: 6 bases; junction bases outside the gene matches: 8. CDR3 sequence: CASRRQGYRQPQHF. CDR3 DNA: TGTGCCAGCAGACGACAGGGTTATCGTCAGCCCCAGCATTTT.

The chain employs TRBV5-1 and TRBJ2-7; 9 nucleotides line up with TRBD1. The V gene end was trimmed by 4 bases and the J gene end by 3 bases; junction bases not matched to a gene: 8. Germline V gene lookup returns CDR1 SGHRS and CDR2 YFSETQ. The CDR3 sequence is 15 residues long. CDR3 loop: CASSLTGTGNYEQYF. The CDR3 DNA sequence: TGCGCCAGCAGCCTTACCGGGACAGGGAACTACGAGCAGTACTTC.

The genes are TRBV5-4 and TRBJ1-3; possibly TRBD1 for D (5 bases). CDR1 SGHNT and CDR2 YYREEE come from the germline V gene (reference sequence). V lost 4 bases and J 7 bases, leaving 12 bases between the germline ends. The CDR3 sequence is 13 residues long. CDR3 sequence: CASSGRVGNTIYF. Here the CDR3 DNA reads TGTGCCAGCAGCGGCAGGGTGGGGAACACCATATATTTT.